The sample holds a few counts of the clone carrying this T cell receptor (beta chain). Its antigen remains unidentified. The CDR3 has 16 amino acids. V lost 3 bases and J lost 3; bases outside the gene matches: 7. CDR1 is KGHSH, CDR2 LQKENI, per germline. The data were obtained in a study of T cell responses to AZD1222 COVID-19 vaccine. Using immunoSEQ multiplex PCR, the repertoire was profiled, and TCRdb retains in-frame clones only, with some absent. The sample has 180,000 or so clones, about 88% seen once; the top ten hold 1.5% to 2%. Study-wide results and limits: With dominance at 160-218 and 743-854, vaccine-associated CD4 TCRs spanned spike. Reports indicate that nearly half of spike-specific TCRs are directed at unmutated variant regions. Among AZD1222 vaccinees, only six were seropositive at baseline. Spike-specific TCR breadth and depth grew following two AZD1222 doses.

The sequenced sample was peripheral blood, obtained on day 0 of AZD1222 vaccination. V is TRBV18 and J is TRBJ2-2; 7 bases match TRBD1. The TCR comes from an adult in good health. CDR3 DNA sequence: TGTGCCAGCTCACCCAGACAGGGTACGGACACCGGGGAGCTGTTTTTT. Residues: CASSPRQGTDTGELFF.